This TCR beta chain is from a study of blood T cells in healthy people across ages (dated by TCRdb to 2015 to 2017). Turning to the overall study: In model experiments, template switching captured about one uniquely barcoded TCR beta cDNA molecule for every two T cells. Using the same blood draw, the study looked at two additional independent replicas of 1 million unique cDNA reads for two donors, one aged 18 to 30 and the other aged 80 or older. Donors were grouped into four age groups: young (average roughly 15 years), middle-aged (roughly 37), aged (roughly 62) and long-lived (around 80). Age-related changes in TCR beta repertoire diversity were measured in the study by deep sequencing normalized with unique cDNA molecular identifiers. Summary of the overall study and its limitations: A strong correlation was found between observed TCR beta diversity and the percentage of naive T cells measured by flow cytometry. Conclusive comparison of naive and antigen-experienced compartments was prevented by the profiling of bulk unsorted PBMCs. Compared with the aged group, the long-lived group had more naive CD4+ T cells, fewer expanded clones and increased TCR diversity, suggesting age selection. Total diversity estimates from one million sequenced T cells were considered lower bounds and underestimates. Because the CMV infection status of the donors was unknown, age-related changes in expanded clonotypes may potentially have been confounded. As age increased, observed TCR beta diversity per million T cells dropped in a roughly linear way, and a significant reduction was already evident by age about 40.

In the germline V gene, CDR1 corresponds to MNHEY and CDR2 to SVGEGT. Taken from cysteine to phenylalanine, the CDR3 has 15 residues. The retained sequence is limited to the CDR3, 45 bases, with the frame set at the first base. Donors were a few dozen systemically healthy Caucasian individuals from Russia aged about 6 to 100 years. About 10 milliliters of peripheral blood were collected from each donor into EDTA-treated Vacutainer tubes. Ficoll-Paque density-gradient centrifugation was used to isolate PBMCs, with at least 6.5 million obtained per sample. Trizol reagent was used to extract total RNA from PBMCs, with at least 6 micrograms per sample. For every donor, flow cytometry on a PBMC aliquot measured the percentage of naive CD45RAhigh/CD27high T cells. Libraries came from 5' RACE. Sequencing took place on an Illumina HiSeq 2500. A second PCR of 7 to 11 cycles was run with a J-beta primer mix and a sample-barcoded 5' primer. A template-switch 5' adaptor carrying 12 random nucleotides introduced a unique molecular identifier onto each TCR beta cDNA molecule. At least 3 million CDR3-containing paired-end reads were obtained from each sample. The Mint cDNA synthesis kit, primed by a TRBC-specific oligonucleotide, was used to synthesize first-strand cDNA from all RNA. After uracil-DNA glycosylase treatment, a first 18-cycle PCR used universal primers M1SS and BC2_uni_R on all cDNA. The paper's data handling went like this. Each sample was normalized by randomly selecting 1 million high-quality reads, each carrying a distinct molecular identifier. Reads sharing molecular identifiers were discarded rather than binned into consensus sequences. MiTCR, with a Q25 quality threshold and the strictest error-elimination algorithm, was used for CDR3 identification, clonotype clustering and error correction. A nonparametric unseen species model with Euler transformation was used to estimate lower-bound total TCR beta diversity. TCRdb reprocessing: public reads trimmed at Q25 with fastp, clones called with MiXCR, in-frame beta chains kept. A single entry per CDR3 protein holds the most common genes and DNA from its merged rows. None of the V and J calls come from the authors' own analysis; TCRdb made them. Recorded for this sample are more than 900,000 distinct CDR3 sequences; under 35% of them occurred a single time. 9.5% to 13% of the sample goes to the ten largest clones.

As to this clonotype: What this receptor recognizes is not known. A junction boundary mismatches the germline segment, possibly from a read error.

The sample was also linked to a second study, of T cells of mothers and their children. In that second paper, the authors write: Nine systemically healthy Caucasian individuals served as donors, namely three mothers together with their six children. cDNA synthesis used all of the extracted RNA, with around 1.4 ug of RNA in each 15 ul reaction. In the second PCR, the M1S primer added sample barcodes and 2-4 random nucleotides. Over 8.5 million TCR beta CDR3 reads were obtained for each mother, and around 2.7 million reads were obtained for each child. Thymic selection similarly shapes TCR recombination output in related and unrelated pairs, with minor effect from inherited differences. Normalized repertoire overlap was always slightly but never significantly higher in related than unrelated mother-child pairs. No persistent microchimeric T cell clones were detected, at a sensitivity of approximately 100 clones per million clonotypes. To look for features that set related mother-child pairs apart from unrelated individuals, the researchers ran deep NGS to compare the TCR beta repertoires of mothers and children. On average, the children were approximately 11 +/- 4 years old, while the mothers were approximately 40 +/- 4 years old. After adapter ligation with NEBNext reagents, the libraries were sequenced on Illumina HiSeq 2000 with 100+100 nt paired-end reads. To avoid cross-contamination, the mother libraries and the child libraries were prepared a month apart and sequenced in separate runs. Between roughly 500,000 and 2,300,000 distinct TCR beta clonotypes were identified per donor. Naive TCR beta clonotypes were estimated from low-frequency clonotypes matched to each donor's FACS-determined naive share, without sorting.

The sequence is built from TRBV6-2 or TRBV6-3 and TRBJ2-6, with no reliable assignment of the D segment. Sequencing was performed on blood. This TCR was recovered from a middle-aged woman in good health. The CDR3 region reads CASSYDISGTNVLTF. The DNA sequence follows: TGTGCCAGCAGTTACGACATCTCTGGGACCAACGTCCTGACTTTC.